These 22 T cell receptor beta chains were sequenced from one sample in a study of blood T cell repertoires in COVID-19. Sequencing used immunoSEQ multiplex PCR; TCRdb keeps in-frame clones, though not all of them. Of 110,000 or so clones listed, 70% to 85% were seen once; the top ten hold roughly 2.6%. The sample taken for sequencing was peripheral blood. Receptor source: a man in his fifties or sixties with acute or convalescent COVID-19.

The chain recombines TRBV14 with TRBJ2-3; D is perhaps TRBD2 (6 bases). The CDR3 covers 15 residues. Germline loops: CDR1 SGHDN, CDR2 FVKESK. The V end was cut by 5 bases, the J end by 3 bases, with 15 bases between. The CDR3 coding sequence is TGTGCCAGCAGCAAAACTAGTGGGGGGACAGATACGCAGTATTTT. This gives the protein CASSKTSGGTDTQYF. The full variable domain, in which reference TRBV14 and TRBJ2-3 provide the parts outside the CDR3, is EAGVTQFPSHSVIEKGQTVTLRCDPISGHDNLYWYRRVMGKEIKFLLHFVKESKQDESGMPNNRFLAERTGGTYSTLKVQPAELEDSGVYFCASSKTSGGTDTQYFGPGTRLTVL.

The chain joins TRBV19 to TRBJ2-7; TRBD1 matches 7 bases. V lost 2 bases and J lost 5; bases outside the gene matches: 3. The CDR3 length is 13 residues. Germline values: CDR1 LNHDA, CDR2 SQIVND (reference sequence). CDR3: CASSIQQGNEQYF. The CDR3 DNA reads TGTGCCAGTAGTATACAACAGGGGAACGAGCAGTACTTC.

Here the CDR3 reads CASSANEGDEKLFF. The CDR3 region has the DNA TGTGCCAGCTCAGCCAACGAGGGGGATGAAAAACTGTTTTTT. The chain combines TRBV18 with TRBJ1-4; D might be TRBD1 (6 bases). The V and J ends lost 5 bases and 6 bases respectively, with 13 bases between them. Germline V gene data show CDR1 as KGHSH and CDR2 as LQKENI. This CDR3 region has 14 residues. Combining the CDR3 with reference TRBV18 and TRBJ1-4 gives the whole variable domain NAGVMQNPRHLVRRRGQEARLRCSPMKGHSHVYWYRQLPEEGLKFMVYLQKENIIDESGMPKERFSAEFPKEGPSILRIQQVVRGDSAAYFCASSANEGDEKLFFGSGTQLSVL.

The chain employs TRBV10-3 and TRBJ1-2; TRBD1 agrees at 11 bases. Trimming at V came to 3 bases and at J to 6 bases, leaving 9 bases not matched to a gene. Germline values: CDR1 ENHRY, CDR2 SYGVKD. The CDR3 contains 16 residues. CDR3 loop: CAISDLDRGRVDGYTF. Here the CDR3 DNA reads TGTGCCATCAGTGACCTGGACAGGGGGCGCGTCGATGGCTACACCTTC.

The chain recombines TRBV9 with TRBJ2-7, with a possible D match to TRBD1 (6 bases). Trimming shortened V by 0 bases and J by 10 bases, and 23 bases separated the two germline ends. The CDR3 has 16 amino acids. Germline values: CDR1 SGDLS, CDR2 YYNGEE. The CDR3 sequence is CASSVGVDRPPTGQYF. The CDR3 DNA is TGTGCCAGCAGCGTAGGGGTGGACAGACCGCCTACTGGACAGTACTTC.

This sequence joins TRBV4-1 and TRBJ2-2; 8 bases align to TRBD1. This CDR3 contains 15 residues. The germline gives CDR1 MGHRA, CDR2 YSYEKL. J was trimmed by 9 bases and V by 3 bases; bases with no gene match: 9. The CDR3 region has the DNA TGCGCCAGCAGCCAGCGGACAGGGACCGGTCGGGAGCTGTTTTTT. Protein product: CASSQRTGTGRELFF.

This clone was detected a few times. The CDR3 sequence is CASSPTQWDRGMGDYGYTF. CDR3 DNA: TGTGCCAGCAGTCCCACCCAGTGGGACAGGGGCATGGGTGACTATGGCTACACCTTC. The genes are TRBV6-6 and TRBJ1-2; 10 positions match TRBD1. CDR1 is MNHNY, CDR2 SVGAGI, per germline (reference sequence). The CDR3 spans 19 residues. The J segment lost 3 bases and the V segment lost 5 bases, leaving 18 bases of the junction unmatched.

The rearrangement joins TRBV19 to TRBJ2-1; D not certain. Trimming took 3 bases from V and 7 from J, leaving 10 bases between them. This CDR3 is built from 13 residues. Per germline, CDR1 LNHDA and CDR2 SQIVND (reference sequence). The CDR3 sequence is CASSIQAENEQFF. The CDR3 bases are TGTGCCAGTAGTATTCAGGCAGAAAATGAGCAGTTCTTC.

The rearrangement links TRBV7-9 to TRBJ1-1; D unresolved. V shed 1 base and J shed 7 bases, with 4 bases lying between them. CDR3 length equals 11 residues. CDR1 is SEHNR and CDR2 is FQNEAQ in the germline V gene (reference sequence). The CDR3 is CASSLDLEAFF. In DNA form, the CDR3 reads TGTGCCAGCAGCTTAGATCTTGAAGCTTTCTTT.

The CDR3 is CSASQLNNEQFF. The DNA of the CDR3 is TGCAGTGCTAGTCAACTAAACAATGAGCAGTTCTTC. The chain uses TRBV20-1 and TRBJ2-1, with D unclear. CDR3 length equals 12 residues. Germline V CDR1 and CDR2: DFQATT, SNEGSKA (reference sequence). Trimming removed 3 bases from V and 5 bases from J, with 8 bases in between.

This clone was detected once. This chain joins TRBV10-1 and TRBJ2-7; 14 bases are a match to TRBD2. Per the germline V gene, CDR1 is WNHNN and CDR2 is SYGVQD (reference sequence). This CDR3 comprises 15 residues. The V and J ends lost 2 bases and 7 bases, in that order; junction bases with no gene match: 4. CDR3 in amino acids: CASSEGGLAGEEQYF. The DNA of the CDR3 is TGCGCCAGCAGTGAGGGGGGACTAGCGGGAGAAGAGCAGTACTTC.

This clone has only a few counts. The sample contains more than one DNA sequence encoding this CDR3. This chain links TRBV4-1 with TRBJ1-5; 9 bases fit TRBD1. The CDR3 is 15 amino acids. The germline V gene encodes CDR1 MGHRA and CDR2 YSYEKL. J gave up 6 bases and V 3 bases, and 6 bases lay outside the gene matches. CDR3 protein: CASSQGQGGGQPQHF. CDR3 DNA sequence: TGCGCCAGCAGCCAGGGACAGGGTGGTGGTCAGCCCCAGCATTTT.

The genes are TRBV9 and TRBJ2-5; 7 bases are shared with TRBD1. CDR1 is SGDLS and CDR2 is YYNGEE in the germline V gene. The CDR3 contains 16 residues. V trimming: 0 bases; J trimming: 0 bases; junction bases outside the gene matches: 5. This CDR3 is CASSVGTGAYQETQYF. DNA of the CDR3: TGTGCCAGCAGCGTAGGGACAGGAGCCTACCAAGAGACCCAGTACTTC.

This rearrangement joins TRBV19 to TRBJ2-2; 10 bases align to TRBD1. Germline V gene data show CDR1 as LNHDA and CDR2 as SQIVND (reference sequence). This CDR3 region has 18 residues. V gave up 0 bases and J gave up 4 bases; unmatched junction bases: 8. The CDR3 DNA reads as TGTGCCAGTAGTATAGATCCAGGACAGGGGGTTATCACCGGGGAGCTGTTTTTT. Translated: CASSIDPGQGVITGELFF.

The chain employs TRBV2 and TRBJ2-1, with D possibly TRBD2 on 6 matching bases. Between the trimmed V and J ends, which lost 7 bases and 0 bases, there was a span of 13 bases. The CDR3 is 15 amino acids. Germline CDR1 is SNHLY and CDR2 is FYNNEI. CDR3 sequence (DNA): TGTGCCAGCAAGCGCCGGGAGCTCTCCTACAATGAGCAGTTCTTC. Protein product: CASKRRELSYNEQFF.

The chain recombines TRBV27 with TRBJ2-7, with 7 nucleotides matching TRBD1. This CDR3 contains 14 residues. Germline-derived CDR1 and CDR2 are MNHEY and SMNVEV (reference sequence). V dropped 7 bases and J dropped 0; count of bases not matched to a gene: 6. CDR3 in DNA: TGTGCCAGCACCCCGGACAGGTTCTCCTACGAGCAGTACTTC. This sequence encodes CASTPDRFSYEQYF.

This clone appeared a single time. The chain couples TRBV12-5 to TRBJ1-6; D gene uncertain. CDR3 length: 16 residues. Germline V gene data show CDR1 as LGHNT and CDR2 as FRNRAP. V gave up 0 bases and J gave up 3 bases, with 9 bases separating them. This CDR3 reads CASGLVSPHYNSPLHF. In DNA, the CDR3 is TGTGCTAGTGGTTTGGTGAGTCCTCACTATAATTCACCCCTCCACTTT.

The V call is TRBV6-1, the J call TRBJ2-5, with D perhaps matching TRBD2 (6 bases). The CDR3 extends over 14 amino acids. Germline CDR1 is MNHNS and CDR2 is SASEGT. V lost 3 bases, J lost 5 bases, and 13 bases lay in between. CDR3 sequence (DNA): TGTGCCAGCAGTGATCGGGGGTTCAAGGAGACCCAGTACTTC. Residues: CASSDRGFKETQYF.

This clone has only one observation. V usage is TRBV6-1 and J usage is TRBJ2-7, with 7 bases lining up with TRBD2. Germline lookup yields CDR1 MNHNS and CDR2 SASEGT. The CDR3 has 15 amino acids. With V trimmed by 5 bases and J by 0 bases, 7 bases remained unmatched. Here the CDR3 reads CASSPGGGSSYEQYF. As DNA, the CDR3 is TGTGCCAGCAGTCCTGGCGGGGGAAGCTCCTACGAGCAGTACTTC.

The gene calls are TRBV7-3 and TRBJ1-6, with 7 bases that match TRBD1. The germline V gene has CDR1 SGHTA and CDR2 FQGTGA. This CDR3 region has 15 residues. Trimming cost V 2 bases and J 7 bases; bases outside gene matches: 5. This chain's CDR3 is CASSLDRDSNSPLHF. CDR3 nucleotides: TGTGCCAGCAGCTTAGACCGGGACAGCAATTCACCCCTCCACTTT.

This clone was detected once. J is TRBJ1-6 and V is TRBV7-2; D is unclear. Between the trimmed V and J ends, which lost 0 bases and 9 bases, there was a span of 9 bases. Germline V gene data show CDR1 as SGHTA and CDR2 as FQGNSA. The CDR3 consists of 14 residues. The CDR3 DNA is TGTGCCAGCAGCTTAGCCTGGCGCGGTTCACCCCTCCACTTT. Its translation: CASSLAWRGSPLHF.

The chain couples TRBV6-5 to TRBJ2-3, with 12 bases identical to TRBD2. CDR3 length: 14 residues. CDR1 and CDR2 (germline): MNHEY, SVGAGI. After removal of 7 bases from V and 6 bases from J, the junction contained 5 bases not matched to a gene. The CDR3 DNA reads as TGTGCCAGCATCCCCACTAGCGGGGGGGATACGCAGTATTTT. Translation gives CASIPTSGGDTQYF.